Following are 11 T cell receptor beta chains from one sample sequenced in a study of OX40 agonist ivuxolimab in advanced cancers. Clones were read by immunoSEQ multiplex PCR, and TCRdb kept only the in-frame ones, dropping some. In the table there are tens of thousands of clones, roughly 90% of which are singletons. Specimen: CD4+ or CD8+ T cells sorted from blood, collected in a trial of the OX40 agonist ivuxolimab. These receptors were collected from an adult with an advanced solid tumor such as melanoma, head and neck, liver or kidney cancer.

The chain has TRBV7-9 and TRBJ2-2, with a weak D call TRBD2 (6 bases). The germline V gene has CDR1 SEHNR and CDR2 FQNEAQ (reference sequence). The length of the CDR3 is 15 residues. Trimming stripped 6 bases from V and 3 bases from J, with 14 bases between. CDR3 amino acids: CASSDTRGYTGELFF. The DNA for the CDR3 is TGTGCCAGCAGTGATACGCGGGGCTACACCGGGGAGCTGTTTTTT.

The V and J genes are TRBV9 and TRBJ2-2, with TRBD2 identical over 9 bases. This CDR3 comprises 16 residues. Germline assignment: CDR1 SGDLS and CDR2 YYNGEE. With V trimmed by 4 bases and J by 5 bases, 9 bases remained unmatched. The chain's CDR3 is CASSSRPAGGTGELFF. The CDR3 DNA sequence: TGTGCCAGCAGCTCCCGCCCAGCGGGGGGAACCGGGGAGCTGTTTTTT.

The V call is TRBV6-6, the J call TRBJ2-7; 7 bases agree with TRBD1. From germline, CDR1 is MNHNY and CDR2 SVGAGI (reference sequence). The CDR3 spans 13 residues. V shed 2 bases and J 3 bases; nucleotides not matched to a gene: 1. CDR3 region: CASSYTGDYEQYF. The CDR3 DNA sequence: TGTGCCAGCAGTTACACAGGGGACTACGAGCAGTACTTC.

The V call is TRBV19, the J call TRBJ1-5; 8 nucleotides match TRBD1. Germline V gives CDR1 LNHDA, CDR2 SQIVND (reference sequence). The trim removed 6 bases at V and 6 bases at J, leaving 10 bases unmatched. This CDR3 spans 15 amino acids. The CDR3 sequence: CASSQTGGGGQPQHF. The CDR3 DNA is TGTGCCAGTAGCCAAACAGGGGGAGGCGGTCAGCCCCAGCATTTT.

The rearrangement joins TRBV5-4 to TRBJ2-6; TRBD1 might be the D (5 bases). The germline V and J ends were trimmed by 4 bases and 2 bases, with 10 bases remaining between them. Germline V gives CDR1 SGHNT, CDR2 YYREEE (reference sequence). The CDR3 extends over 15 amino acids. This CDR3 reads CASSKTVAGANVLTF. CDR3 nucleotides: TGTGCCAGCAGCAAGACAGTTGCTGGGGCCAACGTCCTGACTTTC.

The rearrangement joins TRBV9 to TRBJ2-6, with D unresolved. This CDR3 contains 16 residues. Germline lookup yields CDR1 SGDLS and CDR2 YYNGEE. Trimming pared 2 bases from V and 2 bases from J, leaving 11 bases between. Here the CDR3 reads CASSVYQIPGANVLTF. As DNA, the CDR3 is TGTGCCAGCAGCGTCTACCAGATCCCTGGGGCCAACGTCCTGACTTTC. Combining the CDR3 with reference TRBV9 and TRBJ2-6 gives the whole variable domain DSGVTQTPKHLITATGQRVTLRCSPRSGDLSVYWYQQSLDQGLQFLIQYYNGEERAKGNILERFSAQQFPDLHSELNLSSLELGDSALYFCASSVYQIPGANVLTFGAGSRLTVL.

The chain employs TRBV5-1 and TRBJ2-7, with D perhaps matching TRBD2 (6 bases). Germline V gene data show CDR1 as SGHRS and CDR2 as YFSETQ. The CDR3 is 14 residues long. The V end was cut by 1 base, the J end by 1 base, with 9 bases between. This CDR3 is CASSLFRESYEQYF. In nucleotides, the CDR3 is TGCGCCAGCAGCTTGTTCCGGGAGTCCTACGAGCAGTACTTC.

This clone was recorded only once. The chain links TRBV4-2 to TRBJ1-1; possible D gene TRBD1, 6 bases. Looked up from germline, CDR1 is LGHNA and CDR2 is YNFKEQ. Trimming removed 3 bases from V and 4 bases from J, with 21 bases in between. This CDR3 region has 17 residues. CDR3 in amino acids: CASSHTLQGRGGTEAFF. DNA for the CDR3: TGTGCCAGCAGCCACACGCTACAGGGCAGAGGTGGCACTGAAGCTTTCTTT.

The chain employs TRBV6-5 and TRBJ2-1; TRBD1 matches 10 bases. CDR1 is MNHEY and CDR2 is SVGAGI in the germline V gene. The trim removed 7 bases at V and 7 bases at J, leaving 10 bases unmatched. The CDR3 contains 15 residues. The CDR3 DNA reads as TGTGCCAGCACTCCCGGGACAGGGGACTCTAATGAGCAGTTCTTC. Protein sequence: CASTPGTGDSNEQFF.

The V gene is TRBV5-6, the J gene TRBJ2-7, with D maybe TRBD2 (6 bases). The CDR3 runs to 14 residues. In germline, CDR1 is SGHDT, CDR2 YYEEEE. V lost 0 bases to trimming and J lost 3 bases, with 10 bases between them. The CDR3 loop reads CASSLGLESYEQYF. The CDR3 nucleotides are TGTGCCAGCAGCTTGGGACTAGAGAGCTACGAGCAGTACTTC.

The chain joins TRBV9 to TRBJ2-1; D possibly corresponds to TRBD1 (6 bases). The CDR3 runs to 14 residues. Trimming removed 0 bases from V and 8 bases from J, with 12 bases in between. Germline CDR1 and CDR2: SGDLS and YYNGEE. CDR3 nucleotides: TGTGCCAGCAGCGTAGCTGAGGGGGTTGATGAGCAGTTCTTC. Translation gives CASSVAEGVDEQFF. The full variable domain, its missing parts supplied by reference TRBV9 and TRBJ2-1, is DSGVTQTPKHLITATGQRVTLRCSPRSGDLSVYWYQQSLDQGLQFLIQYYNGEERAKGNILERFSAQQFPDLHSELNLSSLELGDSALYFCASSVAEGVDEQFFGPGTRLTVL.